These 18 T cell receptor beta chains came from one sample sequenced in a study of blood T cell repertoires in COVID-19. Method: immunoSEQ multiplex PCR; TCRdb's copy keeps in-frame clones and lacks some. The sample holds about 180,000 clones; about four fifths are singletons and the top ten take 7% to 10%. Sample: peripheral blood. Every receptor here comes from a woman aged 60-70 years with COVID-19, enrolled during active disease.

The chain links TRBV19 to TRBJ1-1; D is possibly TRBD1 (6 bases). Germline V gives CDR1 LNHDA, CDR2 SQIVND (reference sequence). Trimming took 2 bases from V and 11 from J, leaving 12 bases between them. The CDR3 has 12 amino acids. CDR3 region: CASSIWGQDAFF. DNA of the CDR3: TGTGCCAGTAGTATATGGGGGCAGGATGCTTTCTTT. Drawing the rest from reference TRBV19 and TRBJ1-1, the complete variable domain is DGGITQSPKYLFRKEGQNVTLSCEQNLNHDAMYWYRQDPGQGLRLIYYSQIVNDFQKGDIAEGYSVSREKKESFPLTVTSAQKNPTAFYLCASSIWGQDAFFGQGTRLTVV.

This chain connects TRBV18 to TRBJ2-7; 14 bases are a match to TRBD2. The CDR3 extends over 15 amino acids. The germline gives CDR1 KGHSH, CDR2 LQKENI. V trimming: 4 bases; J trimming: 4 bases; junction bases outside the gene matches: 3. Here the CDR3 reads CASSLGTSGSYEQYF. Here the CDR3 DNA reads TGTGCCAGCTCACTTGGGACTAGCGGGAGTTACGAGCAGTACTTC.

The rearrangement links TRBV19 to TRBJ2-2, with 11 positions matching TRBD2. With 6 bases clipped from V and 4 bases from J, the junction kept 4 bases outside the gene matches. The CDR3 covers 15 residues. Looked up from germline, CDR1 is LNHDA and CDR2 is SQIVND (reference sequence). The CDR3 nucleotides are TGTGCCAGTAGGCCTAGCGGGAGGATCACCGGGGAGCTGTTTTTT. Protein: CASRPSGRITGELFF.

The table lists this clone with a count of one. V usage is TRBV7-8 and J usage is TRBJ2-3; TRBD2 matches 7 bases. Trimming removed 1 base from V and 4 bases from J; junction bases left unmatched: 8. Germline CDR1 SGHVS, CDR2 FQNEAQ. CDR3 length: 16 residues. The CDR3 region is CASSLVEGGPADTQYF. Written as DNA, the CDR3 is TGTGCCAGCAGCTTAGTTGAGGGAGGGCCAGCAGATACGCAGTATTTT. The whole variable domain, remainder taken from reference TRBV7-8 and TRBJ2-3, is GAGVSQSPRYKVAKRGQDVALRCDPISGHVSLFWYQQALGQGPEFLTYFQNEAQLDKSGLPSDRFFAERPEGSVSTLKIQRTQQEDSAVYLCASSLVEGGPADTQYFGPGTRLTVL.

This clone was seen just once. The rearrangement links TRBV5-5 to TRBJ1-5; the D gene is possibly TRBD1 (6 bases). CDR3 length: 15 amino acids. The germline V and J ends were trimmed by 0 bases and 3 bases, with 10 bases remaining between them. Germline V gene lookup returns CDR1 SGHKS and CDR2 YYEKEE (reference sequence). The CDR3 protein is CASSLGRGVNQPQHF. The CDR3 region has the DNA TGTGCCAGCAGCTTGGGCAGGGGAGTCAATCAGCCCCAGCATTTT.

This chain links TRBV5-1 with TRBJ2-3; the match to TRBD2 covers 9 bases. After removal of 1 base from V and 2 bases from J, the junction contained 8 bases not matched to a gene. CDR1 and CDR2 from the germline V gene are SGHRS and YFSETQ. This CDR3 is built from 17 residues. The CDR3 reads CASSLLVLAGSTDTQYF. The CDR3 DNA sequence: TGCGCCAGCAGCTTGTTGGTTCTAGCGGGATCCACAGATACGCAGTATTTT.

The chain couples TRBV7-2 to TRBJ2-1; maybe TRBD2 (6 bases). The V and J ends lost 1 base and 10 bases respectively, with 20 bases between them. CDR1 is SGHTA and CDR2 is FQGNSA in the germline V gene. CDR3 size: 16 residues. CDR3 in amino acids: CASSLGGETVNEEQFF. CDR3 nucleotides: TGTGCCAGCAGCTTAGGCGGGGAGACAGTCAATGAGGAGCAGTTCTTC. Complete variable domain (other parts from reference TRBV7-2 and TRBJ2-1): GAGVSQSPSNKVTEKGKDVELRCDPISGHTALYWYRQSLGQGLEFLIYFQGNSAPDKSGLPSDRFSAERTGGSVSTLTIQRTQQEDSAVYLCASSLGGETVNEEQFFGPGTRLTVL.

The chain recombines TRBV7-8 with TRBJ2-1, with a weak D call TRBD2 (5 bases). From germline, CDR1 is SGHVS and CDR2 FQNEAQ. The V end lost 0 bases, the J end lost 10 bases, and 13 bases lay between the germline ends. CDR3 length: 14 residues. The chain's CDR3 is CASSLAEGLKEQFF. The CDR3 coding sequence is TGTGCCAGCAGCTTAGCTGAGGGCCTCAAGGAGCAGTTCTTC.

The CDR3 sequence: CASSVGKGGPWADTQYF. The CDR3 nucleotides read TGTGCCAGCAGCGTTGGTAAGGGGGGGCCTTGGGCAGATACGCAGTATTTT. The chain has TRBV9 and TRBJ2-3; possible D gene TRBD2, 7 bases. The CDR3 covers 17 residues. From germline, CDR1 is SGDLS and CDR2 YYNGEE. Trimming cost V 2 bases and J 4 bases, with 20 bases left between them.

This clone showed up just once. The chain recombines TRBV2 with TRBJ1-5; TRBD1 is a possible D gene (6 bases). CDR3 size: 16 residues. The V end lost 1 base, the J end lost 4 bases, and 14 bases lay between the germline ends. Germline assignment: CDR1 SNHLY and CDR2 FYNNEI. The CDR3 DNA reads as TGTGCCAGCAGTGAAGGGGCCTTGCAGGGGAATCAGCCCCAGCATTTT. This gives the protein CASSEGALQGNQPQHF.

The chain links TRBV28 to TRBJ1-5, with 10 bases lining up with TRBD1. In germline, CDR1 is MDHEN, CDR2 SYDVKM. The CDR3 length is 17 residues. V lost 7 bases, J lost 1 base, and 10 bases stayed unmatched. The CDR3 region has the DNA TGTGCCAGCACCAGACAGGGGGCGTCGTCAAGCAATCAGCCCCAGCATTTT. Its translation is CASTRQGASSSNQPQHF. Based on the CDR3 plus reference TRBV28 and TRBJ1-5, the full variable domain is DVKVTQSSRYLVKRTGEKVFLECVQDMDHENMFWYRQDPGLGLRLIYFSYDVKMKEKGDIPEGYSVSREKKERFSLILESASTNQTSMYLCASTRQGASSSNQPQHFGDGTRLSIL.

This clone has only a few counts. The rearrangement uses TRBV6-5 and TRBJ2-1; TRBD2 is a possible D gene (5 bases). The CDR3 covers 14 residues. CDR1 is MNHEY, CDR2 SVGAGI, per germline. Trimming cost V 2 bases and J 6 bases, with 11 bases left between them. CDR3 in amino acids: CASSYGLAGNEQFF. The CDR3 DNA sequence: TGTGCCAGCAGTTACGGGCTAGCAGGCAATGAGCAGTTCTTC.

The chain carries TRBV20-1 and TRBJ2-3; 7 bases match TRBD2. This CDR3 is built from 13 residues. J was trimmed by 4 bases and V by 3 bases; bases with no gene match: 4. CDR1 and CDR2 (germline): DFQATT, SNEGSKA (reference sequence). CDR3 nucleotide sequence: TGCAGTGCTAGTCGGCTAGCGGCAGATACGCAGTATTTT. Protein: CSASRLAADTQYF.

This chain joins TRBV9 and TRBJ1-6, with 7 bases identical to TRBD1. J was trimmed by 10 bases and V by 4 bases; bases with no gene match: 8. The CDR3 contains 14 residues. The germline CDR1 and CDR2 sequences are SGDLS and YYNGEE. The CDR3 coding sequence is TGTGCCAGCAGCTCAGACAGGGTCGGATCACCCCTCCACTTT. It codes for CASSSDRVGSPLHF.

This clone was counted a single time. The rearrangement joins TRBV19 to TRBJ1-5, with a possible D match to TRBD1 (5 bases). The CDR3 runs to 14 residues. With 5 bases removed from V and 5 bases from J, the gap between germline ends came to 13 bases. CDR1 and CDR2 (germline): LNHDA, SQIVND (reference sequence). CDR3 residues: CASSLDSDHQPQHF. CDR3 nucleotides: TGTGCCAGTAGTCTCGACAGTGACCATCAGCCCCAGCATTTT.

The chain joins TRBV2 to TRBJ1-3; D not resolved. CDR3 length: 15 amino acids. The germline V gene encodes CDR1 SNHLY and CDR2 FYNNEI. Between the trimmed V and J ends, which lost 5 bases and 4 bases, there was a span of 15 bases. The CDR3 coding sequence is TGTGCCAGCAGTATCAGGAAAGAGTTGGGAAACACCATATATTTT. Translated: CASSIRKELGNTIYF.

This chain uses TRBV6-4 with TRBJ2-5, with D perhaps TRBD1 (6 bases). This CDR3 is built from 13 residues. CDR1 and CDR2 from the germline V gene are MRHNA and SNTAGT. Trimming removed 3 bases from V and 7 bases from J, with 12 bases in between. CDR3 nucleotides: TGTGCCAGCAGTGAAGACCCAGGGGTGACCCAGTACTTC. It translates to CASSEDPGVTQYF.

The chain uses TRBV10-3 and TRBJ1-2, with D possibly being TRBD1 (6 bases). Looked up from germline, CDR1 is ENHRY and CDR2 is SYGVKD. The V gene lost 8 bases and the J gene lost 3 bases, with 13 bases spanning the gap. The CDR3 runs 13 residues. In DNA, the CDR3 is TGTGCCATCCGAGGGCAGGGGTACTATGGCTACACCTTC. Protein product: CAIRGQGYYGYTF.